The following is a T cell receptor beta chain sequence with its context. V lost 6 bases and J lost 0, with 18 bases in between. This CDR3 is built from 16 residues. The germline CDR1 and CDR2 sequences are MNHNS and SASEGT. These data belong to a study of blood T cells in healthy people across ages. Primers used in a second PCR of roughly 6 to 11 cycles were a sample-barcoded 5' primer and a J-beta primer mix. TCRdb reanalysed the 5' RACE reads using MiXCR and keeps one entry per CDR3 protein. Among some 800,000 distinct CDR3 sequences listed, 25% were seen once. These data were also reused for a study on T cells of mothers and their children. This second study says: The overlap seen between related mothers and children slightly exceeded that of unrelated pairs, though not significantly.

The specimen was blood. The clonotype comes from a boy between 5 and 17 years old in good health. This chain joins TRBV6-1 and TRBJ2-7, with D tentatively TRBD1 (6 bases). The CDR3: CASSPGGPLSSYEQYF. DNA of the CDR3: TGTGCCAGCAGCCCTGGGGGCCCCCTCAGCTCCTACGAGCAGTACTTC.